One and the same sample provided the 5 T cell receptor beta chains below, sequenced in a study of beta chain features in type 1 diabetes. Study conclusions and caveats: Shorter TCRB CDR3s, moderately but significantly so, were found in Type 1 diabetes patients in all four CD4+ subsets.

Reverse transcription of all isolated RNA meant that expressed TCRB transcripts were sequenced. Sequenced by immunoSEQ multiplex PCR; TCRdb stores in-frame clones only, minus some. The sample holds under 250,000 clones; about 15% are singletons and the top ten take about 0.02%. Their specific antigens are unknown. The specimen sequenced was naive CD4+ T cells from blood. Every receptor here comes from a man in his thirties or forties with type 1 diabetes.

In this sample, this clone turned up a few times. The CDR3 here is CASSPRRSGGSDTEAFF. The CDR3 DNA reads as TGTGCCAGCTCACCCCGGAGATCGGGGGGATCGGACACTGAAGCTTTCTTT. The chain employs TRBV18 and TRBJ1-1; perhaps TRBD1 as D (5 bases). This CDR3 contains 17 residues. V shed 3 bases and J shed 3 bases, with 20 bases lying between them. Germline CDR1 is KGHSH and CDR2 is LQKENI.

Only a few counts were recorded for this clone. The V and J genes are TRBV18 and TRBJ2-3, with TRBD1 identical over 8 bases. Germline loops: CDR1 KGHSH, CDR2 LQKENI. CDR3 length: 14 amino acids. The J segment lost 4 bases and the V segment lost 6 bases, leaving 6 bases of the junction unmatched. CDR3 nucleotide sequence: TGTGCCAGCTCGTCCAGGGGGCGCGCAGATACGCAGTATTTT. Translation: CASSSRGRADTQYF.

This clone was found a few times. The genes are TRBV5-6 and TRBJ2-3, with D uncertain. The CDR3 spans 14 residues. Trimming shortened V by 0 bases and J by 5 bases, and 10 bases separated the two germline ends. Germline CDR1 reads SGHDT; CDR2 reads YYEEEE. The CDR3 bases are TGTGCCAGCAGCTTGGTTCCGCGAAAAGATACGCAGTATTTT. Translated, it gives CASSLVPRKDTQYF.

This chain joins TRBV5-1 and TRBJ1-1, with 10 bases aligning to TRBD1. J was trimmed by 1 base and V by 4 bases; bases with no gene match: 10. CDR1 SGHRS and CDR2 YFSETQ come from the germline V gene. This CDR3 comprises 17 residues. Here the CDR3 reads CASSLYRDRGRNTEAFF. Written as DNA, the CDR3 is TGCGCCAGCAGCCTGTACCGGGACAGGGGTCGGAACACTGAAGCTTTCTTT.

This chain uses TRBV5-1 with TRBJ1-2, with 9 positions matching TRBD1. Germline V gene data show CDR1 as SGHRS and CDR2 as YFSETQ. V lost 5 bases to trimming and J lost 8 bases; unmatched junction nucleotides: 10. The CDR3 is 14 amino acids. CDR3 coding DNA: TGCGCCAGCAGTTCACAGGGGGCGCCGGGAGGCTACACCTTC. It codes for CASSSQGAPGGYTF.